The present entry profiles one T cell receptor beta chain with its context. Its antigen remains unknown. The data stem from a study of cytomegalovirus exposure and HLA in healthy donors. Study summary: From donors who were HLA-typed, an early data release held approximately 84 million unique TCRs.

Amplification used 60 Vbeta primers and 13 Jbeta primers. TCRdb's table, derived via immunoSEQ multiplex PCR, lists solely in-frame clones and lacks some. The sample includes some 90,000 clones, 65% to 90% of them seen just once. This CDR3 is 17 amino acids long. The V gene's germline CDR1 is SGHNT and CDR2 YENEEA. V lost 0 bases and J lost 1, with 13 bases in between. Study-level findings and limits: Rarity characterized most TCR sequences, yet some public TCRs appeared in many donors.

The sample taken for sequencing was PBMCs. J is TRBJ2-4 and V is TRBV11-3, with a possible D match to TRBD2 (5 bases). The TCR comes from a woman aged 70-85 years in good health and CMV-seropositive. The chain's CDR3 is CASSLESGNQAKNIQYF. CDR3 DNA: TGTGCCAGCAGCTTAGAGTCGGGGAATCAGGCCAAAAACATTCAGTACTTC. The full variable domain, with the rest looked up from reference TRBV11-3 and TRBJ2-4, is EAGVVQSPRYKIIEKKQPVAFWCNPISGHNTLYWYLQNLGQGPELLIRYENEEAVDDSQLPKDRFSAERLKGVDSTLKIQPAELGDSAVYLCASSLESGNQAKNIQYFGAGTRLSVL.